Listed here are 15 T cell receptor beta chains from one sample, sequenced in a study of early stage breast cancer tumors. Using immunoSEQ multiplex PCR, the repertoire was profiled, and TCRdb retains in-frame clones only, with some absent. This sample has tens of thousands of clones, with roughly four fifths found just once. The sample was blood. The origin of the receptors is a person aged 35-55 years with breast cancer.

The genes are TRBV11-2 and TRBJ1-4; D remains unclear. CDR1 and CDR2 (germline): SGHAT, FQNNGV. The CDR3 contains 15 residues. Trimming cost V 9 bases and J 2 bases, with 16 bases left between them. CDR3 sequence: CASKKGLATNEKLFF. CDR3 in DNA: TGTGCCAGTAAAAAGGGATTAGCGACTAATGAAAAACTGTTTTTT.

The chain couples TRBV7-9 to TRBJ1-4; D remains unclear. Germline lookup yields CDR1 SEHNR and CDR2 FQNEAQ (reference sequence). The CDR3 spans 17 residues. Trimming shortened V by 1 base and J by 3 bases, and 15 bases separated the two germline ends. CDR3 residues: CASSLGWIKTPNEKLFF. CDR3 nucleotides: TGTGCCAGCAGCTTAGGGTGGATAAAAACTCCTAATGAAAAACTGTTTTTT.

This clone was counted a few times. The chain combines TRBV5-5 with TRBJ2-7, with 12 bases aligning to TRBD2. The germline V gene encodes CDR1 SGHKS and CDR2 YYEKEE (reference sequence). J was trimmed by 12 bases and V by 4 bases; bases with no gene match: 14. This CDR3 contains 15 residues. The CDR3: CASSLRTSGTKVPYF. CDR3 bases: TGTGCCAGCAGCCTCAGGACTAGCGGGACAAAAGTTCCGTACTTC.

J is TRBJ2-1 and V is TRBV27; no clear D gene. CDR1 and CDR2 from the germline V gene are MNHEY and SMNVEV (reference sequence). This CDR3 has 13 residues. V dropped 3 bases and J dropped 8 bases, with 11 bases sitting between them. The CDR3 coding sequence is TGTGCCAGCAGTTTGCGTAGTTGGGATGAGCAGTTCTTC. Its translation is CASSLRSWDEQFF.

For the CDR3, the DNA is TGTGCCAGCAGCCAGGCTTCGACAGGGATAAATGAAAAACTGTTTTTT. Protein sequence: CASSQASTGINEKLFF. This chain joins TRBV4-2 and TRBJ1-4; 7 bases agree with TRBD1. This CDR3 contains 16 residues. Unmatched junction bases numbered 9, after V lost 3 bases and J lost 5 bases. Germline V gives CDR1 LGHNA, CDR2 YNFKEQ.

This chain connects TRBV27 to TRBJ2-2; TRBD2 agrees at 7 bases. The CDR3 has 15 residues. V shed 6 bases and J 4 bases; nucleotides not matched to a gene: 8. Per the germline V gene, CDR1 is MNHEY and CDR2 is SMNVEV (reference sequence). This chain's CDR3 is CASSGGGAFTGELFF. DNA of the CDR3: TGTGCCAGCAGCGGGGGAGGGGCGTTCACCGGGGAGCTGTTTTTT.

The V and J genes are TRBV10-3 and TRBJ2-2; no clear D. This CDR3 has 13 amino acids. In germline, CDR1 is ENHRY, CDR2 SYGVKD. V was pared by 7 bases and J by 0 bases, with 6 bases between. Here the CDR3 reads CAIKRANTGELFF. The CDR3 DNA sequence: TGTGCCATCAAGAGAGCGAACACCGGGGAGCTGTTTTTT.

The J gene is TRBJ1-5, the V gene TRBV30, with a tentative D call TRBD1 (6 bases). V was pared by 3 bases and J by 6 bases, with 15 bases between. The CDR3 spans 14 residues. Germline-derived CDR1 and CDR2 are GTSNPN and SVGIG (reference sequence). The CDR3 sequence is CAWSYTGRGQPQHF. CDR3 nucleotide sequence: TGTGCCTGGAGCTATACAGGGAGGGGTCAGCCCCAGCATTTT.

The chain combines TRBV2 with TRBJ2-7, with 9 positions matching TRBD2. Germline loops: CDR1 SNHLY, CDR2 FYNNEI. V lost 8 bases, J lost 0 bases, and 2 bases stayed unmatched. This CDR3 contains 13 residues. The CDR3 region is CASLAGNSYEQYF. The DNA of the CDR3 is TGTGCCAGCCTAGCGGGAAACTCCTACGAGCAGTACTTC. The variable domain in full, with the rest retrieved from reference TRBV2 and TRBJ2-7, is EPEVTQTPSHQVTQMGQEVILRCVPISNHLYFYWYRQILGQKVEFLVSFYNNEISEKSEIFDDQFSVERPDGSNFTLKIRSTKLEDSAMYFCASLAGNSYEQYFGPGTRLTVT.

This rearrangement joins TRBV5-1 to TRBJ2-2, with a weak D call TRBD2 (5 bases). Germline V gene lookup returns CDR1 SGHRS and CDR2 YFSETQ. V was pared by 6 bases and J by 1 base, with 10 bases between. This CDR3 region has 14 residues. The CDR3 region has the DNA TGCGCCAGCATCCCCGGGGAGAACACCGGGGAGCTGTTTTTT. It codes for CASIPGENTGELFF.

V is TRBV2 and J is TRBJ2-2, with TRBD2 matching over 9 bases. CDR1 and CDR2 (germline): SNHLY, FYNNEI. The CDR3 is made up of 15 amino acids. Trimming cost V 5 bases and J 7 bases; bases outside gene matches: 8. For the CDR3, the DNA is TGTGCCAGCAGTAGACTAGCGGACGGCGGCGGGGAGCTGTTTTTT. Amino acids: CASSRLADGGGELFF.

This chain links TRBV4-2 with TRBJ2-3; 12 nucleotides line up with TRBD2. The trim removed 1 base at V and 4 bases at J, leaving 9 bases unmatched. CDR1 and CDR2 (germline): LGHNA, YNFKEQ. The CDR3 is 18 amino acids. The CDR3 DNA reads as TGTGCCAGCAGCCAAGGGTCTTCGGGACTAGCGGGTCCAGATACGCAGTATTTT. It encodes CASSQGSSGLAGPDTQYF.

The rearrangement uses TRBV6-5 and TRBJ1-1; D is unclear. This CDR3 comprises 15 residues. Germline lookup yields CDR1 MNHEY and CDR2 SVGAGI. The ends were cut back, 2 bases at V and 1 base at J, with 11 bases in the middle. The CDR3: CASSYGFAGNTEAFF. The DNA of the CDR3 is TGTGCCAGCAGTTACGGGTTCGCAGGGAACACTGAAGCTTTCTTT.

V usage is TRBV27 and J usage is TRBJ2-7, with 8 nucleotides matching TRBD2. Trimming cost V 5 bases and J 3 bases; bases outside gene matches: 15. The CDR3 is made up of 17 amino acids. Germline-derived CDR1 and CDR2 are MNHEY and SMNVEV (reference sequence). The CDR3 sequence: CASSPYSGTGDSYEQYF. The DNA for the CDR3 is TGTGCCAGCAGTCCCTATAGCGGGACTGGCGATAGCTACGAGCAGTACTTC.

The chain couples TRBV5-4 to TRBJ1-5, with D perhaps matching TRBD1 (6 bases). Trimming stripped 4 bases from V and 7 bases from J, with 15 bases between. Germline CDR1 SGHNT, CDR2 YYREEE (reference sequence). The CDR3 length is 14 residues. The CDR3 DNA sequence: TGTGCCAGCAGCATACAGGGAGTTCGGCAGCCCCAGCATTTT. Translation: CASSIQGVRQPQHF. Full variable domain (missing parts from reference TRBV5-4 and TRBJ1-5): ETGVTQSPTHLIKTRGQQVTLRCSSQSGHNTVSWYQQALGQGPQFIFQYYREEENGRGNFPPRFSGLQFPNYSSELNVNALELDDSALYLCASSIQGVRQPQHFGDGTRLSIL.